This is a list of T cell receptor beta chains from one sample in a study of cytomegalovirus exposure and HLA in healthy donors. Only in-frame clones appear in the TCRdb table, and some are missing; sequencing was by immunoSEQ multiplex PCR. The sample includes some 150,000 clones. The material sequenced was PBMCs. These receptors all come from a woman aged 18 to 35 in good health and CMV-seronegative. The CDR3 runs from the conserved cysteine through the conserved F or W. The D gene is left open where the match is weak.

TRBD1,TRBV30,TRBJ2-3,CAWSKGRGYTDTQYF,TGTGCCTGGAGTAAGGGCAGGGGGTACACAGATACGCAGTATTTT
.,TRBV14,TRBJ1-2,CASSQDLRGGYTF,TGTGCCAGCAGCCAAGATCTAAGGGGTGGCTACACCTTC
TRBD2,TRBV27,TRBJ2-5,CASSFAGGRQETQYF,TGTGCCAGCAGTTTTGCGGGAGGCCGGCAAGAGACCCAGTACTTC
.,TRBV7-2,TRBJ2-3,CARTQRATDTQYF,TGTGCCCGCACTCAGCGGGCCACAGATACGCAGTATTTT
.,TRBV19,TRBJ1-5,CASMRMDSNQPQHF,TGTGCCAGTATGAGGATGGATAGCAATCAGCCCCAGCATTTT
.,TRBV27,TRBJ1-5,CASSRLDGPQHF,TGTGCCAGCTCTAGACTCGACGGACCCCAGCATTTT
.,TRBV7-9,TRBJ2-1,CASSPARFRVNEQFF,TGTGCCAGCAGCCCCGCGAGGTTCCGGGTCAATGAGCAGTTCTTC
TRBD1,TRBV7-9,TRBJ2-2,CASSFPSGGQGVRTGELFF,TGTGCCAGCAGCTTTCCCTCAGGGGGACAGGGCGTCCGGACCGGGGAGCTGTTTTTT
TRBD2,TRBV9,TRBJ2-2,CASSVGVAGAAGELFF,TGTGCCAGCAGCGTAGGCGTAGCGGGAGCGGCCGGGGAGCTGTTTTTT
TRBD2,TRBV4-2,TRBJ2-1,CASSLGLAGGTYEQFF,TGTGCCAGCAGCCTGGGACTAGCGGGAGGGACGTATGAGCAGTTCTTC
TRBD1,TRBV9,TRBJ1-3,CASSVATGEAGNTIYF,TGTGCCAGCAGCGTAGCAACAGGGGAAGCTGGAAACACCATATATTTT
.,TRBV7-2,TRBJ2-5,CASSLIPERGTQYF,TGTGCCAGCAGCTTAATTCCCGAACGAGGGACCCAGTACTTC
.,TRBV7-9,TRBJ1-1,CASSLRSFGDTEAFF,TGTGCCAGCAGCTTAAGGAGTTTCGGGGACACTGAAGCTTTCTTT
TRBD1,TRBV15,TRBJ1-2,CATSESGRQGAGGYTF,TGTGCCACCAGCGAATCGGGCCGGCAGGGGGCAGGCGGCTACACCTTC
.,TRBV2,TRBJ1-1,CASLTRNTEAFF,TGTGCCAGCCTGACAAGGAACACTGAAGCTTTCTTT
.,TRBV5-4,TRBJ2-5,CASSFRTQETQYF,TGTGCCAGCAGCTTCCGGACTCAAGAGACCCAGTACTTC
.,TRBV6-1,TRBJ2-2,CASSRPRGNTGELFF,TGTGCCAGCAGTAGACCCCGAGGGAACACCGGGGAGCTGTTTTTT
TRBD2,TRBV5-4,TRBJ2-5,CASGLSAGGRETQYF,TGTGCCAGCGGCTTATCGGCGGGAGGGCGTGAGACCCAGTACTTC
.,TRBV19,TRBJ1-1,CASSKGGTEAFF,TGTGCCAGTAGTAAGGGAGGCACTGAAGCTTTCTTT
TRBD1,TRBV9,TRBJ2-4,CASSTTGGLDIQYF,TGTGCCAGCAGCACTACAGGGGGCCTGGACATTCAGTACTTC
TRBD1,TRBV19,TRBJ1-4,CASSPPRGDRGEKLFF,TGTGCCAGTAGTCCCCCAAGGGGGGACAGGGGTGAAAAACTGTTTTTT
TRBD1,TRBV4-1,TRBJ1-6,CASSQADRAGSPLHF,TGCGCCAGCAGCCAGGCCGACAGGGCGGGTTCACCCCTCCACTTT
TRBD2,TRBV30,TRBJ2-2,CAWTGTSGAGELFF,TGTGCCTGGACTGGGACTAGCGGCGCCGGGGAGCTGTTTTTT
.,TRBV7-9,TRBJ2-1,CASMPGLPNEQFF,TGTGCCAGCATGCCCGGACTTCCCAATGAGCAGTTCTTC
TRBD2,TRBV10-3,TRBJ2-2,CAITSSGSDTGELFF,TGTGCCATCACCTCTAGCGGGAGCGACACCGGGGAGCTGTTTTTT
TRBD2,TRBV7-2,TRBJ2-3,CASSDISGRATDTQYF,TGTGCCAGCAGCGATATTAGCGGGAGGGCCACAGATACGCAGTATTTT
.,TRBV5-8,TRBJ2-7,CASSLVSEQYF,TGTGCCAGCAGCTTGGTTAGCGAGCAGTACTTC
.,TRBV2,TRBJ2-5,CASSDPGSREIETQYF,TGTGCCAGCAGTGACCCCGGGAGCCGGGAAATAGAGACCCAGTACTTC
.,TRBV9,TRBJ1-2,CASSVVASRGGYTF,TGTGCCAGCAGCGTAGTGGCGAGTCGGGGTGGCTACACCTTC
.,TRBV27,TRBJ1-2,CARPPDSNYGYTF,TGTGCCAGGCCCCCTGACAGCAACTATGGCTACACCTTC
.,TRBV6-5,TRBJ1-5,CASSENAKNQPQHF,TGTGCCAGCAGCGAGAATGCCAAGAATCAGCCCCAGCATTTT
TRBD1,TRBV28,TRBJ1-2,CASSLGQNYGYTF,TGTGCCAGCAGTTTGGGACAGAACTATGGCTACACCTTC